The 23 T cell receptor beta chains presented below share a single source sample, sequenced in a study of T cells after yellow fever vaccination. TCRdb re-called the 5' RACE reads through MiXCR, storing one row per CDR3 protein. The sample has roughly 62,000 distinct CDR3 sequences; roughly 6.9% are singletons. Sample: CD8+ T cells sorted from PBMCs, taken on the day of the first yellow fever vaccination. The origin of the receptors is a man between 18 and 29 years old who received the YFV17D yellow fever vaccine.

This clonotype turned up a few times. The V gene is TRBV14, the J gene TRBJ2-7, with a possible D match to TRBD1 (6 bases). The CDR3 sequence is 13 residues long. Germline V lookup: CDR1 SGHDN, CDR2 FVKESK. Trimming stripped 4 bases from V and 5 bases from J, with 12 bases between. The CDR3 reads CASSLTGTHEQYV. CDR3 DNA sequence: TGTGCCAGCAGCCTGACAGGTACCCACGAGCAGTACGTC.

This clonotype was recorded at least ten times. This chain links TRBV3-1 with TRBJ2-4, with D possibly matching TRBD2 (6 bases). CDR1 and CDR2 from the germline V gene are LGHDT and YNNKEL (reference sequence). V lost 0 bases and J lost 5, with 11 bases in between. This CDR3 comprises 15 residues. The CDR3, as DNA: TGTGCCAGCAGCCAAGAGCTGGGACTTGAAAACATTCAGTACTTC. It encodes CASSQELGLENIQYF.

This clonotype was recorded at least ten times. The chain uses TRBV27 and TRBJ2-6; tentative D call: TRBD1 (5 bases). The V end lost 1 base, the J end lost 0 bases, and 10 bases lay between the germline ends. This CDR3 is built from 17 residues. The germline gives CDR1 MNHEY, CDR2 SMNVEV (reference sequence). In nucleotides, the CDR3 is TGTGCCAGCAGTTTATTCCAGGGTAGCTCTGGGGCCAACGTCCTGACTTTC. Its translation: CASSLFQGSSGANVLTF.

This clonotype was recorded at least ten times. The chain links TRBV6-2 or TRBV6-3 to TRBJ1-5; perhaps TRBD1 as D (6 bases). The CDR3 loop spans 15 amino acids. The V end was cut by 5 bases, the J end by 0 bases, with 11 bases between. The V gene's germline CDR1 is MNHEY and CDR2 SVGEGT. The CDR3 bases are TGTGCCAGCAGTCGACAGGACGATAGCAATCAGCCCCAGCATTTT. It is translated as CASSRQDDSNQPQHF.

This clonotype was seen only a few times. The CDR3 coding sequence is TGTGCCAGCTGGCAGCCTTCTAGGGGCTATGGCTACACCTTC. Amino acid sequence: CASWQPSRGYGYTF. This rearrangement joins TRBV6-1 to TRBJ1-2; weak D call: TRBD1 (5 bases). Trimming cost V 8 bases and J 4 bases, with 17 bases left between them. The CDR3 extends over 14 amino acids. Germline assignment: CDR1 MNHNS and CDR2 SASEGT.

This clonotype was observed at least ten times. The rearrangement links TRBV7-9 to TRBJ1-1; 9 bases map to TRBD1. Germline assignment: CDR1 SEHNR and CDR2 FQNEAQ (reference sequence). With V trimmed by 5 bases and J by 4 bases, 14 bases remained unmatched. This CDR3 region has 17 residues. The CDR3 DNA reads as TGTGCCAGCAGCAGCGGACAGGGGATCGTTCATTCCACTGAAGCTTTCTTT. It specifies CASSSGQGIVHSTEAFF.

The chain joins TRBV19 to TRBJ2-1; D is ambiguous. Between the trimmed V and J ends, which lost 1 base and 7 bases, there was a span of 11 bases. CDR1 LNHDA and CDR2 SQIVND come from the germline V gene (reference sequence). This CDR3 is 14 amino acids long. CDR3 in amino acids: CASSIGVGRNEQFF. The DNA of the CDR3 is TGTGCCAGTAGTATAGGGGTAGGGCGGAATGAGCAGTTCTTC.

This clonotype was seen a few times. This rearrangement joins TRBV29-1 to TRBJ2-2; TRBD2 matches at 9 bases. This CDR3 comprises 15 residues. Germline V lookup: CDR1 SQVTM, CDR2 ANQGSEA. J was trimmed by 3 bases and V by 4 bases; bases with no gene match: 6. This CDR3 is CSVVSGGRDTGELFF. CDR3 DNA sequence: TGCAGCGTTGTTAGCGGGGGACGGGACACCGGGGAGCTGTTTTTT.

The J gene is TRBJ1-1, the V gene TRBV6-1; D is undetermined. The germline V gene encodes CDR1 MNHNS and CDR2 SASEGT. V was shortened by 5 bases and J by 1 base, with 17 bases between the two germline ends. CDR3 length equals 16 residues. CDR3 in DNA: TGTGCCAGCAGTAAGTATCCGGGTGGAGAGAACACTGAAGCTTTCTTT. Its translation is CASSKYPGGENTEAFF.

This clonotype showed up many times. The rearrangement links TRBV15 to TRBJ2-7, with a weak D call TRBD1 (6 bases). CDR1 and CDR2 from the germline V gene are LNHNV and YYDKDF (reference sequence). This CDR3 is built from 14 residues. Trimming removed 2 bases from V and 5 bases from J, with 13 bases in between. CDR3 protein: CATSRTDRFNEQYV. For the CDR3, the DNA is TGTGCCACCAGCAGAACAGACAGGTTTAACGAGCAGTACGTC.

This clonotype showed up just a few times. The genes are TRBV6-2 or TRBV6-3 and TRBJ2-3; 12 bases are shared with TRBD2. This CDR3 has 15 residues. After removal of 5 bases from V and 4 bases from J, the junction contained 4 bases not matched to a gene. CDR1 MNHEY and CDR2 SVGEGT come from the germline V gene. The CDR3 region has the DNA TGTGCCAGCAGTAGGACTAGCGGGGCTCCAGATACGCAGTATTTT. Its translation is CASSRTSGAPDTQYF.

This clonotype was counted many times. The rearrangement links TRBV6-5 to TRBJ2-7; no clear D gene. The CDR3 runs to 13 residues. Between the trimmed V and J ends, which lost 4 bases and 6 bases, there was a span of 13 bases. Germline-derived CDR1 and CDR2 are MNHEY and SVGAGI. The CDR3 loop is CASSSFPRSEQYV. The CDR3 coding sequence is TGTGCCAGCAGTTCCTTTCCCCGCAGCGAGCAGTACGTC.

Comment on this clonotype: One base away lies a much larger clone, so this may be a sequencing read error. The chain employs TRBV10-3 and TRBJ2-7; D unclear. CDR1 is ENHRY, CDR2 SYGVKD, per germline. The CDR3 covers 11 residues. Trimming removed 4 bases from V and 3 bases from J, with 4 bases in between. This CDR3 reads CAISADYEQYF. As DNA, the CDR3 is TGTGCCATCAGTGCCGACTACGAGCAGTACTTC.

The chain joins TRBV7-2 to TRBJ2-5; 7 bases line up with TRBD2. The CDR3 is 15 amino acids. The germline gives CDR1 SGHTA, CDR2 FQGNSA. Trimming took 5 bases from V and 2 from J; bases not matched to a gene: 8. CDR3 sequence reads: CASSPIGGRQETQYF. Here the CDR3 DNA reads TGTGCCAGCAGCCCGATCGGGGGGAGGCAAGAGACCCAGTACTTC. The full variable domain, rest sourced from reference TRBV7-2 and TRBJ2-5, is GAGVSQSPSNKVTEKGKDVELRCDPISGHTALYWYRQSLGQGLEFLIYFQGNSAPDKSGLPSDRFSAERTGGSVSTLTIQRTQQEDSAVYLCASSPIGGRQETQYFGPGTRLLVL.

This chain uses TRBV7-6 with TRBJ2-2; no clear D gene. Trimming left V 8 bases short and J 4 bases short, with 8 bases between. The CDR3 is 12 amino acids. The germline V gene has CDR1 SGHVS and CDR2 FNYEAQ. CDR3 bases: TGTGCCAGCCGTAGGTCCACCGGGGAGCTGTTTTTT. Amino acids: CASRRSTGELFF.

This clonotype was found many times. The V gene is TRBV28, the J gene TRBJ2-3; 8 bases are a match to TRBD2. This CDR3 region has 16 residues. Germline V gene sequence: CDR1 MDHEN, CDR2 SYDVKM. The ends lost 5 bases at V and 2 bases at J; junction bases unmatched: 9. CDR3 bases: TGTGCCAGCAGTCCGTCTCGAGCGGGGGACACAGATACGCAGTATTTT. Protein product: CASSPSRAGDTDTQYF.

This clonotype was recorded at least ten times. V is TRBV5-1 and J is TRBJ1-1; 9 bases agree with TRBD1. The germline V gene has CDR1 SGHRS and CDR2 YFSETQ. Losses at the gene ends were 4 bases for V and 8 bases for J; bases not matched to a gene: 9. CDR3 length equals 14 residues. CDR3 DNA: TGCGCCAGCAGCGGTGAACCGGGACAGGGAGAAGCTTTCTTT. This sequence encodes CASSGEPGQGEAFF.

This clonotype was observed a few times. The chain carries TRBV20-1 and TRBJ1-5; D unclear. V dropped 0 bases and J dropped 4 bases, with 13 bases sitting between them. Germline V CDR1 and CDR2: DFQATT, SNEGSKA (reference sequence). The CDR3 length is 15 residues. As DNA, the CDR3 is TGCAGTGCTAGAGATGTTGGTAGGGAAAATCAGCCCCAGCATTTT. Translation gives CSARDVGRENQPQHF.

The chain links TRBV7-9 to TRBJ2-3; 8 nucleotides line up with TRBD2. V shed 6 bases and J 2 bases; nucleotides not matched to a gene: 7. CDR3 length: 15 amino acids. Germline CDR1 reads SEHNR; CDR2 reads FQNEAQ (reference sequence). The CDR3 spells CASSFLAGLTDTQYF. As DNA, the CDR3 is TGTGCCAGCAGTTTTCTAGCGGGCCTCACAGATACGCAGTATTTT.

This clonotype was seen many times. CDR3 residues: CASSLVGSGVAKNIQYF. CDR3 nucleotides: TGTGCCAGCAGTTTAGTTGGCTCCGGGGTCGCCAAAAACATTCAGTACTTC. V gene TRBV12-3 or TRBV12-4 combines with J gene TRBJ2-4; D perhaps matches TRBD2 (5 bases). V shed 1 base and J shed 1 base, with 14 bases lying between them. There are 17 residues in the CDR3.

This clonotype occurred a few times. The chain uses TRBV4-1 and TRBJ2-5, with D possibly being TRBD2 (6 bases). Trimming cost V 1 base and J 2 bases, with 11 bases left between them. The CDR3 has 15 amino acids. Germline V lookup: CDR1 MGHRA, CDR2 YSYEKL. The chain's CDR3 is CASSQVGGLQETQYF. The CDR3 DNA sequence: TGCGCCAGCAGCCAAGTGGGGGGACTGCAAGAGACCCAGTACTTC.

This clonotype has ten or more counts. The chain combines TRBV4-1 with TRBJ2-3; possibly TRBD1 for D (6 bases). The germline V gene has CDR1 MGHRA and CDR2 YSYEKL. This CDR3 is built from 16 residues. The V end was cut by 0 bases, the J end by 4 bases, with 14 bases between. For the CDR3, the DNA is TGCGCCAGCAGCCAAGACGGTGGGGGCGCCCCAGATACGCAGTATTTT. Its protein is CASSQDGGGAPDTQYF.

This chain links TRBV19 with TRBJ1-2; D gene uncertain. Trimming took off 6 bases at V and 6 bases at J, with 20 bases between the two ends. This CDR3 is 15 amino acids long. Per the germline V gene, CDR1 is LNHDA and CDR2 is SQIVND (reference sequence). The CDR3 reads CASSSGGQGDDGYTF. Written as DNA, the CDR3 is TGTGCCAGTAGCTCGGGTGGGCAAGGTGACGATGGCTACACCTTC. Full variable domain (rest looked up from reference TRBV19 and TRBJ1-2): DGGITQSPKYLFRKEGQNVTLSCEQNLNHDAMYWYRQDPGQGLRLIYYSQIVNDFQKGDIAEGYSVSREKKESFPLTVTSAQKNPTAFYLCASSSGGQGDDGYTFGSGTRLTVV.